This TCR beta chain emerged from a study of cytomegalovirus exposure and HLA in healthy donors. Trimming cost V 6 bases and J 3 bases, with 6 bases left between them. In germline, CDR1 is MDHEN, CDR2 SYDVKM. The CDR3 has 11 amino acids. Everyone who donated was a healthy bone marrow donor. Broader study findings: With later analysis, a missense DCLRE1C variant became linked to TCR beta V- and J-gene trimming. Presence/absence comparisons presumed near-even sequencing depth among donors.

On this clone itself: The antigen is not known.

Use of 60 Vbeta and 13 Jbeta primers characterized the PCR. The method was immunoSEQ multiplex PCR; TCRdb's version includes in-frame clones alone and lacks a portion of them. Of about 140,000 clones listed, roughly 85% are singletons. The sample comprised PBMCs. The chain recombines TRBV28 with TRBJ2-7; D is perhaps TRBD2 (6 bases). This receptor was identified in a man between 35 and 55 years old in good health and CMV-seropositive. The CDR3 loop is CASREGYEQYF. In DNA, the CDR3 is TGTGCCAGCAGGGAGGGCTACGAGCAGTACTTC.